The 10 T cell receptor beta chains below all came from one sample that was sequenced in a study of blood T cell repertoires in COVID-19. Profiling relied on immunoSEQ multiplex PCR, and the TCRdb table lists in-frame clones only, not all of them. The data hold 250,000 to 350,000 clones, with 90% observed a single time. The specimen was PBMCs or T cells enriched from blood (not recorded which). Every receptor here comes from a woman aged 18-35 years with acute COVID-19.

The chain uses TRBV18 and TRBJ2-5; 8 nucleotides align to TRBD1. The junction had 5 bases not matched to a gene; V was cut back by 1 base and J by 1 base. The germline CDR1 and CDR2 sequences are KGHSH and LQKENI. CDR3 size: 16 residues. CDR3: CASSPRTGWAQETQYF. The DNA for the CDR3 is TGTGCCAGCTCACCACGGACAGGGTGGGCCCAAGAGACCCAGTACTTC.

V usage is TRBV30 and J usage is TRBJ1-1, with 7 positions matching TRBD1. Germline V CDR1 and CDR2: GTSNPN, SVGIG (reference sequence). V lost 4 bases to trimming and J lost 1 base; unmatched junction nucleotides: 9. The CDR3 covers 15 residues. The CDR3 coding sequence is TGTGCCTGGATTCCGTCAGGGGGGAGGAACACTGAAGCTTTCTTT. It yields the protein CAWIPSGGRNTEAFF.

The rearrangement links TRBV27 to TRBJ2-7; TRBD1 might be the D (6 bases). CDR3 length equals 15 residues. Trimming cost V 5 bases and J 4 bases, with 18 bases left between them. Germline CDR1 MNHEY, CDR2 SMNVEV (reference sequence). CDR3 residues: CASSKTGGEGYEQYF. CDR3 DNA sequence: TGTGCCAGCAGTAAGACAGGCGGCGAGGGATACGAGCAGTACTTC.

The chain joins TRBV7-9 to TRBJ1-1; D may be TRBD1 (5 bases). The CDR3 runs 14 residues. V gave up 5 bases and J gave up 1 base, with 11 bases separating them. The germline V gene encodes CDR1 SEHNR and CDR2 FQNEAQ (reference sequence). The CDR3 DNA sequence: TGTGCCAGCAGCCGGACAAGTTCGAACACTGAAGCTTTCTTT. Amino acids: CASSRTSSNTEAFF.

This chain connects TRBV9 to TRBJ2-5; 9 nucleotides align to TRBD2. Germline loops: CDR1 SGDLS, CDR2 YYNGEE. The CDR3 runs 16 residues. Trimming removed 0 bases from V and 1 base from J; junction bases left unmatched: 4. The CDR3 DNA follows: TGTGCCAGCAGCGTAGCGGCTAGCGGGGTCCAAGAGACCCAGTACTTC. Its translation: CASSVAASGVQETQYF.

V usage is TRBV11-2 and J usage is TRBJ2-5; 7 bases agree with TRBD2. The V gene's germline CDR1 is SGHAT and CDR2 FQNNGV. Unmatched junction bases numbered 11, after V lost 2 bases and J lost 5 bases. The CDR3 sequence is 16 residues long. CDR3 in DNA: TGTGCCAGCAGCTTATCAGCGGGAAGGCCGCCGGAGACCCAGTACTTC. This translates into CASSLSAGRPPETQYF.

The chain uses TRBV10-1 and TRBJ2-3; a possible D gene is TRBD2 (6 bases). The V end was cut by 3 bases, the J end by 1 base, with 8 bases between. Germline V gene data show CDR1 as WNHNN and CDR2 as SYGVQD (reference sequence). The CDR3 covers 14 residues. CDR3 sequence: CASSESGGTDTQYF. CDR3 DNA: TGCGCCAGCAGTGAATCGGGGGGCACAGATACGCAGTATTTT.

This clone appeared once. This chain connects TRBV12-5 to TRBJ2-2; possible D gene TRBD2, 5 bases. Germline V lookup: CDR1 LGHNT, CDR2 FRNRAP. This CDR3 comprises 16 residues. V lost 7 bases and J 4 bases, leaving 19 bases between the germline ends. The CDR3 loop reads CASAVLTGVGTGELFF. CDR3 DNA: TGTGCTAGTGCTGTACTGACCGGGGTGGGCACCGGGGAGCTGTTTTTT.

The gene calls are TRBV7-6 and TRBJ2-7, with 7 bases identical to TRBD2. CDR3 length: 17 residues. The trim removed 5 bases at V and 1 base at J, leaving 14 bases unmatched. Germline CDR1 SGHVS, CDR2 FNYEAQ. The CDR3 reads CASSQGVNREASYEQYF. As DNA, the CDR3 is TGTGCCAGCAGCCAAGGGGTGAACCGGGAGGCTTCCTACGAGCAGTACTTC.

The chain joins TRBV7-9 to TRBJ2-2; tentative D call: TRBD1 (6 bases). Germline CDR1 SEHNR, CDR2 FQNEAQ (reference sequence). The CDR3 totals 16 residues. Between the trimmed V and J ends, which lost 5 bases and 1 base, there was a span of 14 bases. The CDR3 region is CASSHTGTRNTGELFF. The CDR3 region has the DNA TGTGCCAGCAGCCATACCGGGACACGGAACACCGGGGAGCTGTTTTTT. Full variable domain (remainder filled in from reference TRBV7-9 and TRBJ2-2): DTGVSQNPRHKITKRGQNVTFRCDPISEHNRLYWYRQTLGQGPEFLTYFQNEAQLEKSRLLSDRFSAERPKGSFSTLEIQRTEQGDSAMYLCASSHTGTRNTGELFFGEGSRLTVL.